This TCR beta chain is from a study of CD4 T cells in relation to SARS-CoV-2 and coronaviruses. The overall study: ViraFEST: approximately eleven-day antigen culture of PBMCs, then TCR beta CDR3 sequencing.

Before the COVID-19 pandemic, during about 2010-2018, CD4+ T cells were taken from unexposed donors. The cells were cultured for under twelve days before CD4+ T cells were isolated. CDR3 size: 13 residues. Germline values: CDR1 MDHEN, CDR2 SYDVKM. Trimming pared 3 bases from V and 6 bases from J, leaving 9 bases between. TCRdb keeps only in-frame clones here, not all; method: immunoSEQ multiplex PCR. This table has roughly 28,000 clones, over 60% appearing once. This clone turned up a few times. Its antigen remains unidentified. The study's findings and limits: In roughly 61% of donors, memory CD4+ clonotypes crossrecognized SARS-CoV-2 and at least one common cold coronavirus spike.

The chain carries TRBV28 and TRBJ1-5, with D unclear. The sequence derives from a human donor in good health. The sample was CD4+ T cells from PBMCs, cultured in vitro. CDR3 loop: CASSFTGVQPQHF. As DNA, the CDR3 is TGTGCCAGCAGTTTTACCGGTGTTCAGCCCCAGCATTTT.